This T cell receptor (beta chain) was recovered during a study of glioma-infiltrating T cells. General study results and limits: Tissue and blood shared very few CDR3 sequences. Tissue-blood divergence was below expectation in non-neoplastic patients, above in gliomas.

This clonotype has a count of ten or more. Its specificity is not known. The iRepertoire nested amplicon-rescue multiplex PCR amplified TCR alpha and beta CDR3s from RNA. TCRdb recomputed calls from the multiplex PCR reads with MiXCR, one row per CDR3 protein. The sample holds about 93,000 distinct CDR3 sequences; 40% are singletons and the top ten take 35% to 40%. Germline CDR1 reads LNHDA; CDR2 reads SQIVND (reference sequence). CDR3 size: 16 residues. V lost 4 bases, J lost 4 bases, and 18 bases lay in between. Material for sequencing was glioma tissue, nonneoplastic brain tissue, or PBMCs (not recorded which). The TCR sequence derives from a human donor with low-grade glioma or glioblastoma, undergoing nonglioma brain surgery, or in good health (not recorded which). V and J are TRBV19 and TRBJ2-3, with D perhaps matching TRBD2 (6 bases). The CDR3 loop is CASSTWDGGLPDTQYF. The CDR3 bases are TGTGCCAGTAGTACCTGGGACGGAGGGCTCCCAGATACGCAGTATTTT. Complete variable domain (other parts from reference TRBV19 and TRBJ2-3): DGGITQSPKYLFRKEGQNVTLSCEQNLNHDAMYWYRQDPGQGLRLIYYSQIVNDFQKGDIAEGYSVSREKKESFPLTVTSAQKNPTAFYLCASSTWDGGLPDTQYFGPGTRLTVL.